These 27 T cell receptor beta chains came from one sample sequenced in a study of shared clonotypes between healthy human individuals. The data were produced by immunoSEQ multiplex PCR, yet TCRdb's version contains in-frame clones alone and is incomplete. This repertoire shows over a million clones, roughly 96% found once; its top ten account for over 1%. Sample: naive CD4+ T cells sorted from blood. The subset was: CD45RA+ positively selected. The source of these receptors is a man aged 30 to 39 in good health.

CDR3 protein: CASSPWTGDYGYTF. The CDR3 nucleotides are TGTGCCAGCAGCCCCTGGACAGGGGATTATGGCTACACCTTC. The chain has TRBV11-2 and TRBJ1-2; 9 positions match TRBD1. Germline CDR1 reads SGHAT; CDR2 reads FQNNGV. V lost 5 bases, J lost 5 bases, and 6 bases stayed unmatched. This CDR3 is 14 amino acids long. Based on the CDR3 plus reference TRBV11-2 and TRBJ1-2, the full variable domain is EAGVAQSPRYKIIEKRQSVAFWCNPISGHATLYWYQQILGQGPKLLIQFQNNGVVDDSQLPKDRFSAERLKGVDSTLKIQPAKLEDSAVYLCASSPWTGDYGYTFGSGTRLTVV.

This chain connects TRBV19 to TRBJ2-7; a weak D match, TRBD1 (5 bases). The CDR3 is 13 residues long. The V gene's germline CDR1 is LNHDA and CDR2 SQIVND (reference sequence). V was cut by 5 bases and J by 4 bases, with 12 bases left in between. CDR3 loop: CASSGRQPYEQYF. As DNA, the CDR3 is TGTGCCAGTAGTGGACGACAGCCTTACGAGCAGTACTTC.

In its sample, this clone was seen once. The genes are TRBV27 and TRBJ2-7; TRBD2 is a possible D gene (5 bases). The germline gives CDR1 MNHEY, CDR2 SMNVEV (reference sequence). The CDR3 covers 14 residues. The V gene lost 4 bases and the J gene lost 3 bases, with 13 bases spanning the gap. Written as DNA, the CDR3 is TGTGCCAGCAGTTGGAATGGACGGGGCTACGAGCAGTACTTC. Amino acids: CASSWNGRGYEQYF.

V usage is TRBV7-8 and J usage is TRBJ1-4; a weak D match, TRBD1 (6 bases). The germline V and J ends were trimmed by 5 bases and 10 bases, with 23 bases remaining between them. CDR1 and CDR2 (germline): SGHVS, FQNEAQ. This CDR3 has 16 residues. The CDR3 region has the DNA TGTGCCAGCAGCCCCACCCCGCAGGGGATGGGGCGAAAACTGTTTTTT. Its translation: CASSPTPQGMGRKLFF.

The chain is built from TRBV5-1 and TRBJ2-5, with D tentatively TRBD1 (6 bases). The germline CDR1 and CDR2 sequences are SGHRS and YFSETQ. CDR3 length: 11 residues. The V gene lost 4 bases and the J gene lost 6 bases, with 7 bases spanning the gap. CDR3 sequence: CASSQGQTQYF. CDR3 coding DNA: TGCGCCAGCAGCCAGGGGCAGACCCAGTACTTC. The variable domain in full, with the rest retrieved from reference TRBV5-1 and TRBJ2-5, is KAGVTQTPRYLIKTRGQQVTLSCSPISGHRSVSWYQQTPGQGLQFLFEYFSETQRNKGNFPGRFSGRQFSNSRSEMNVSTLELGDSALYLCASSQGQTQYFGPGTRLLVL.

This clone was picked up a small number of times. The V call is TRBV7-8, the J call TRBJ1-2; 7 bases fit TRBD1. V shed 2 bases and J 14 bases; nucleotides not matched to a gene: 20. Per germline, CDR1 SGHVS and CDR2 FQNEAQ. The CDR3 is made up of 16 amino acids. The CDR3 nucleotides are TGTGCCAGCAGCTTAAACCAGGACAGGAATCTCGTCGCGGGTACCTTC. Its translation is CASSLNQDRNLVAGTF.

This chain uses TRBV29-1 with TRBJ1-1; TRBD1 might be the D (5 bases). Germline V lookup: CDR1 SQVTM, CDR2 ANQGSEA. The CDR3 spans 11 residues. V was pared by 3 bases and J by 11 bases, with 13 bases between. The CDR3, as DNA: TGCAGCGTTGACTCAGGGAGTGTCGCTTTCTTT. Protein: CSVDSGSVAFF.

This CDR3 reads CASTERRDEKLFF. The CDR3, as DNA: TGCGCCAGCACAGAACGGAGGGATGAAAAACTGTTTTTT. The chain has TRBV10-2 and TRBJ1-4; no reliable D call. The CDR3 is made up of 13 amino acids. Germline V gene data show CDR1 as WSHSY and CDR2 as SAAADI. V gave up 7 bases and J gave up 6 bases, with 12 bases separating them.

This chain joins TRBV7-3 and TRBJ2-1, with 10 bases lining up with TRBD1. The CDR3 totals 15 residues. Trimming cost V 2 bases and J 9 bases; bases outside gene matches: 7. Germline V lookup: CDR1 SGHTA, CDR2 FQGTGA. CDR3: CASSLGDRGSSEQFF. CDR3 bases: TGTGCCAGCAGCTTAGGGGACAGGGGTTCAAGTGAGCAGTTCTTC. The full variable domain, in which reference TRBV7-3 and TRBJ2-1 provide the parts outside the CDR3, is GAGVSQTPSNKVTEKGKYVELRCDPISGHTALYWYRQSLGQGPEFLIYFQGTGAADDSGLPNDRFFAVRPEGSVSTLKIQRTERGDSAVYLCASSLGDRGSSEQFFGPGTRLTVL.

In regard to this clone: Other DNA sequences in the same sample also yield this CDR3. The chain is built from TRBV30 and TRBJ2-7; no firm D call. The CDR3 totals 12 residues. Germline V gene sequence: CDR1 GTSNPN, CDR2 SVGIG (reference sequence). V lost 2 bases and J lost 1, with 6 bases in between. CDR3 amino acids: CAWSQGSYEQYF. The CDR3 DNA reads as TGTGCCTGGAGTCAAGGGTCCTACGAGCAGTACTTC.

CDR3 amino acids: CASSVEAAGAKNIQYF. CDR3 bases: TGTGCCAGCAGCGTAGAGGCAGCGGGAGCCAAAAACATTCAGTACTTC. The chain carries TRBV9 and TRBJ2-4; a possible D gene is TRBD2 (6 bases). Germline V CDR1 and CDR2: SGDLS, YYNGEE. With 0 bases removed from V and 0 bases from J, the gap between germline ends came to 10 bases. The CDR3 spans 16 residues.

The V and J genes are TRBV2 and TRBJ1-5; possibly TRBD1 for D (5 bases). Trimming pared 3 bases from V and 3 bases from J, leaving 12 bases between. The length of the CDR3 is 15 residues. Germline-derived CDR1 and CDR2 are SNHLY and FYNNEI. The CDR3: CASSDEGLNNQPQHF. Written as DNA, the CDR3 is TGTGCCAGCAGTGATGAGGGGCTGAACAATCAGCCCCAGCATTTT. Filled out from reference TRBV2 and TRBJ1-5, the complete variable domain reads EPEVTQTPSHQVTQMGQEVILRCVPISNHLYFYWYRQILGQKVEFLVSFYNNEISEKSEIFDDQFSVERPDGSNFTLKIRSTKLEDSAMYFCASSDEGLNNQPQHFGDGTRLSIL.

J is TRBJ1-2 and V is TRBV6-6; 12 bases fit TRBD1. The J segment lost 6 bases and the V segment lost 8 bases, leaving 4 bases of the junction unmatched. CDR3 length: 13 amino acids. Germline CDR1 reads MNHNY; CDR2 reads SVGAGI (reference sequence). The chain's CDR3 is CASRGTGGDGYTF. In nucleotides, the CDR3 is TGTGCCAGCCGCGGGACAGGGGGCGATGGCTACACCTTC.

This clone was observed once. The chain employs TRBV18 and TRBJ2-7; D may match TRBD1 or TRBD2 (6 bases each). V lost 0 bases and J lost 4, with 16 bases in between. Per the germline V gene, CDR1 is KGHSH and CDR2 is LQKENI. The length of the CDR3 is 16 residues. The CDR3 reads CASSPPTTGGWYEQYF. Written as DNA, the CDR3 is TGTGCCAGCTCACCACCCACTACCGGGGGCTGGTACGAGCAGTACTTC.

The rearrangement uses TRBV28 and TRBJ2-7; 12 positions match TRBD1. Germline CDR1 is MDHEN and CDR2 is SYDVKM. V lost 3 bases and J lost 5; bases outside the gene matches: 8. This CDR3 is built from 16 residues. In DNA form, the CDR3 reads TGTGCCAGCAGTTTTAGGCGGGGGACAGGGGGCAACGAGCAGTACTTC. As protein: CASSFRRGTGGNEQYF.

The chain links TRBV15 to TRBJ2-7; 11 nucleotides line up with TRBD1. The CDR3 is 16 residues long. The germline CDR1 and CDR2 sequences are LNHNV and YYDKDF (reference sequence). V lost 1 base, J lost 3 bases, and 5 bases stayed unmatched. CDR3 DNA: TGTGCCACCAGCAGAGTAACCGGGACAGGGGGCTACGAGCAGTACTTC. Translated, it gives CATSRVTGTGGYEQYF.

V usage is TRBV21-1 and J usage is TRBJ2-5; the D call in the table, TRBD1, was not verified against the DNA. TRBV21-1 is assigned pseudogene status. This CDR3 contains 14 residues. CDR3 DNA: TGTGCCAGCACCACGCCCTCAACAGTGAAGACCCAGTACTTC. Protein sequence: CASTTPSTVKTQYF.

This CDR3 reads CASSLRTSGSYEQYF. The CDR3 DNA is TGTGCCAGCAGCTTGCGGACTAGCGGGTCCTACGAGCAGTACTTC. V usage is TRBV5-6 and J usage is TRBJ2-7, with 11 positions matching TRBD2. The CDR3 is made up of 15 amino acids. Germline V gene data show CDR1 as SGHDT and CDR2 as YYEEEE. Trimming removed 1 base from V and 1 base from J; junction bases left unmatched: 1.

This clone appeared a single time. J is TRBJ2-3 and V is TRBV5-1; the match to TRBD2 covers 7 bases. Looked up from germline, CDR1 is SGHRS and CDR2 is YFSETQ. This CDR3 has 15 residues. V was pared by 4 bases and J by 3 bases, with 8 bases of the junction left unmatched. The DNA of the CDR3 is TGCGCCAGCAGCCCCTGGTCTAGCGGTACAGATACGCAGTATTTT. Translating it yields CASSPWSSGTDTQYF.

The J gene is TRBJ1-2, the V gene TRBV2; maybe TRBD1 (6 bases). Between the trimmed V and J ends, which lost 7 bases and 8 bases, there was a span of 17 bases. The CDR3 runs 13 residues. Per germline, CDR1 SNHLY and CDR2 FYNNEI. CDR3 region: CASNLGAPNGYTF. The CDR3 DNA sequence: TGTGCCAGCAATTTGGGGGCGCCAAACGGCTACACCTTC. Drawing the rest from reference TRBV2 and TRBJ1-2, the complete variable domain is EPEVTQTPSHQVTQMGQEVILRCVPISNHLYFYWYRQILGQKVEFLVSFYNNEISEKSEIFDDQFSVERPDGSNFTLKIRSTKLEDSAMYFCASNLGAPNGYTFGSGTRLTVV.

This chain joins TRBV27 and TRBJ2-7; 9 bases fit TRBD1. Trimming cost V 5 bases and J 2 bases; bases outside gene matches: 4. The CDR3 extends over 14 amino acids. Per germline, CDR1 MNHEY and CDR2 SMNVEV (reference sequence). CDR3 nucleotides: TGTGCCAGCAGTCGTAGGACAGGGGCCTACGAGCAGTACTTC. Protein: CASSRRTGAYEQYF.

This rearrangement joins TRBV11-2 to TRBJ2-3; D possibly corresponds to TRBD2 (6 bases). V gave up 5 bases and J gave up 0 bases, with 12 bases separating them. This CDR3 spans 15 amino acids. Germline CDR1 is SGHAT and CDR2 is FQNNGV. The CDR3 DNA sequence: TGTGCCAGCAGCGTAGCGGTCCCTAGCACAGATACGCAGTATTTT. This translates into CASSVAVPSTDTQYF.

The chain employs TRBV28 and TRBJ2-5; 9 bases are a match to TRBD2. The ends lost 1 base at V and 3 bases at J; junction bases unmatched: 12. This CDR3 is built from 18 residues. Germline V gene lookup returns CDR1 MDHEN and CDR2 SYDVKM. This CDR3 reads CASSLYSRSGRIEETQYF. The CDR3 region has the DNA TGTGCCAGCAGTTTATACTCGAGAAGCGGGAGGATCGAAGAGACCCAGTACTTC.

The chain couples TRBV5-4 to TRBJ1-4, with 7 bases aligning to TRBD1. This CDR3 has 16 residues. From germline, CDR1 is SGHNT and CDR2 YYREEE (reference sequence). J gave up 4 bases and V 2 bases, and 8 bases lay outside the gene matches. CDR3 in amino acids: CASSLGPGQNNEKLFF. In DNA, the CDR3 is TGTGCCAGCAGCTTAGGGCCGGGACAGAATAATGAAAAACTGTTTTTT.

V usage is TRBV11-3 and J usage is TRBJ2-7; 11 bases are a match to TRBD2. Germline V CDR1 and CDR2: SGHNT, YENEEA. J lost 0 bases, V lost 5 bases, and 3 bases had no gene match. CDR3 length: 15 amino acids. This CDR3 reads CASSVTSGSSYEQYF. For the CDR3, the DNA is TGTGCCAGCAGCGTAACTAGCGGGAGCTCCTACGAGCAGTACTTC.

The chain uses TRBV30 and TRBJ2-1; TRBD2 agrees at 8 bases. The germline CDR1 and CDR2 sequences are GTSNPN and SVGIG (reference sequence). This CDR3 region has 14 residues. V lost 5 bases, J lost 9 bases, and 12 bases stayed unmatched. The CDR3 DNA reads TGTGCCTGGTCGGGGACTAGAGTTTTCGGTGAGCAGTTCTTC. This encodes CAWSGTRVFGEQFF.

The genes are TRBV4-2 and TRBJ2-2; D ambiguous. Deletions cut 3 bases from V and 8 bases from J, with 7 bases between. There are 12 residues in the CDR3. Germline V CDR1 and CDR2: LGHNA, YNFKEQ. DNA for the CDR3: TGTGCCAGCAGCCACCCCACAGGGGAGCTGTTTTTT. Translating gives CASSHPTGELFF.